This record looks at one T cell receptor beta chain sequence and its context. Its antigen is unidentified. The junction does not match germline at one end; this may be a read error. The CDR3 contains 14 residues. Looked up from germline, CDR1 is SSHAT and CDR2 is FNYEAQ (reference sequence). This record comes from a study of T cell responses to AZD1222 COVID-19 vaccine. Some clones are missing from TCRdb's copy, which holds only in-frame ones; the method was immunoSEQ multiplex PCR. This sample has 150,000 to 200,000 clones, with roughly 88% found just once. Study-wide points: Spike regions recognized by vaccine-associated CD4 TCRs spanned the protein, led by 160-218 and 743-854. Donors were chiefly white British, with a greater number of females, and clonal diversity was perhaps underestimated.

Second-dose schedules of about 4 or about 12 weeks were combined. The rearrangement uses TRBV7-7 and TRBJ2-7, with D maybe TRBD1 (6 bases). The receptor was derived from an adult who received the AZD1222 COVID-19 vaccine. The sample in question was peripheral blood, obtained 28 days after the second AZD1222 dose. The CDR3 loop is CASSLGRDTYEQYF. Written as DNA, the CDR3 is TGTGCTAGCAGCTTAGGCCGGGACACCTACGAGCAGTACTTC.